A single sample is the source of the 20 T cell receptor beta chains below, sequenced in a study of blood T cell repertoires in COVID-19. Some clones are missing from TCRdb's copy, which holds only in-frame ones; the method was immunoSEQ multiplex PCR. The sample has about 140,000 clones; approximately 83% are singletons. The sample consisted of peripheral blood. All receptors derive from a woman aged 60-75 years with acute or convalescent COVID-19.

The chain is built from TRBV28 and TRBJ2-1; 11 bases line up with TRBD2. The J segment lost 7 bases and the V segment lost 6 bases, leaving 17 bases of the junction unmatched. Germline CDR1 reads MDHEN; CDR2 reads SYDVKM. This CDR3 contains 18 residues. This chain's CDR3 is CASSTTSGIISGRNEQFF. DNA of the CDR3: TGTGCCAGCAGCACGACTAGCGGGATAATAAGTGGAAGGAATGAGCAGTTCTTC.

The chain uses TRBV19 and TRBJ1-2; TRBD1 aligns across 9 bases. J gave up 4 bases and V 5 bases, and 14 bases lay outside the gene matches. CDR3 length: 17 residues. Germline V gene lookup returns CDR1 LNHDA and CDR2 SQIVND (reference sequence). Here the CDR3 reads CASSPGTGIYSSYGYTF. The CDR3 DNA reads TGTGCCAGTAGTCCTGGGACAGGGATTTACTCCTCCTATGGCTACACCTTC. Full variable domain (rest looked up from reference TRBV19 and TRBJ1-2): DGGITQSPKYLFRKEGQNVTLSCEQNLNHDAMYWYRQDPGQGLRLIYYSQIVNDFQKGDIAEGYSVSREKKESFPLTVTSAQKNPTAFYLCASSPGTGIYSSYGYTFGSGTRLTVV.

This sequence joins TRBV3-1 (or the pseudogene TRBV3-2) and TRBJ2-5, with 10 bases lining up with TRBD2. J lost 2 bases, V lost 5 bases, and 5 bases had no gene match. The length of the CDR3 is 15 residues. CDR1 LGHDT and CDR2 YNNKEL come from the germline V gene (reference sequence). The CDR3 is CASSSGTSEQETQYF. The CDR3 DNA is TGTGCCAGCAGCTCGGGGACTAGCGAACAAGAGACCCAGTACTTC.

The chain is built from TRBV9 and TRBJ1-3; a possible D gene is TRBD1 (6 bases). Deletions cut 3 bases from V and 0 bases from J, with 7 bases between. This CDR3 region has 14 residues. CDR1 is SGDLS, CDR2 YYNGEE, per germline. The CDR3 coding sequence is TGTGCCAGCAGCGCGACAGGCTCTGGAAACACCATATATTTT. Its protein product is CASSATGSGNTIYF.

This sequence joins TRBV3-1 (or the pseudogene TRBV3-2) and TRBJ1-1, with D unclear. CDR1 is LGHDT and CDR2 is YNNKEL in the germline V gene (reference sequence). V gave up 1 base and J gave up 2 bases, with 8 bases separating them. The CDR3 sequence is 14 residues long. DNA of the CDR3: TGTGCCAGCAGCCAAGTTGAGAGAAACACTGAAGCTTTCTTT. Protein: CASSQVERNTEAFF.

This chain joins TRBV30 and TRBJ2-7; 10 bases line up with TRBD1. The CDR3 is made up of 12 amino acids. Losses at the gene ends were 1 base for V and 9 bases for J; bases not matched to a gene: 3. Germline CDR1 and CDR2: GTSNPN and SVGIG (reference sequence). CDR3 in amino acids: CAWSGDRGRQYF. In DNA, the CDR3 is TGTGCCTGGAGTGGGGACAGGGGAAGGCAGTACTTC.

This chain joins TRBV28 and TRBJ1-4; D call uncertain. In germline, CDR1 is MDHEN, CDR2 SYDVKM. This CDR3 contains 14 residues. Trimming left V 7 bases short and J 4 bases short, with 13 bases between. CDR3 in amino acids: CASKRRILNEKLFF. In nucleotides, the CDR3 is TGTGCCAGCAAGCGGAGGATCCTTAATGAAAAACTGTTTTTT.

The rearrangement joins TRBV10-3 to TRBJ2-7; no reliable D call. Germline CDR1 ENHRY, CDR2 SYGVKD. The CDR3 spans 14 residues. Trimming took off 0 bases at V and 6 bases at J, with 12 bases between the two ends. The CDR3 sequence: CAISESGKIREQYF. The CDR3 DNA sequence: TGTGCCATCAGTGAGTCGGGCAAGATACGCGAGCAGTACTTC.

CDR3 protein: CATSDQDHGAYYGYTF. CDR3 nucleotides: TGTGCCACCAGTGACCAGGACCATGGGGCGTACTATGGCTACACCTTC. This rearrangement joins TRBV24-1 to TRBJ1-2, with D possibly being TRBD1 (5 bases). Trimming removed 4 bases from V and 3 bases from J, with 17 bases in between. CDR1 and CDR2 (germline): KGHDR, SFDVKD. The CDR3 runs to 16 residues.

The CDR3 region is CASRTDRATTIYF. The CDR3 DNA reads TGTGCCAGCAGAACTGACAGGGCAACCACCATATATTTT. The V call is TRBV12-3 or TRBV12-4, the J call TRBJ1-3; 7 bases are a match to TRBD1. The J segment lost 9 bases and the V segment lost 6 bases, leaving 8 bases of the junction unmatched. This CDR3 contains 13 residues.

This rearrangement joins TRBV7-8 to TRBJ1-1; D is ambiguous. Germline V CDR1 and CDR2: SGHVS, FQNEAQ. V lost 4 bases to trimming and J lost 5 bases, with 11 bases between them. The CDR3 totals 13 residues. CDR3: CASSSSSGTEAFF. CDR3 coding DNA: TGTGCCAGCAGCTCCTCGAGCGGGACTGAAGCTTTCTTT.

This chain joins TRBV6-5 and TRBJ1-1, with TRBD1 as a possible D gene (6 bases). This CDR3 is built from 16 residues. Trimming removed 3 bases from V and 1 base from J, with 15 bases in between. Germline CDR1 is MNHEY and CDR2 is SVGAGI. CDR3 sequence reads: CASSYSSGVTNTEAFF. CDR3 DNA sequence: TGTGCCAGCAGTTATTCCTCAGGGGTTACGAACACTGAAGCTTTCTTT.

The chain has TRBV10-1 and TRBJ1-6, with 7 bases aligning to TRBD1. The CDR3 extends over 13 amino acids. V shed 8 bases and J 7 bases; nucleotides not matched to a gene: 5. Germline V gene sequence: CDR1 WNHNN, CDR2 SYGVQD (reference sequence). CDR3 in DNA: TGCGCCAGCCAGGGACAGCTAAATTCACCCCTCCACTTT. Its protein product is CASQGQLNSPLHF.

The chain uses TRBV29-1 and TRBJ2-2, with D maybe TRBD1 (5 bases). Germline V gene data show CDR1 as SQVTM and CDR2 as ANQGSEA. The CDR3 extends over 13 amino acids. V was trimmed by 4 bases and J by 6 bases, leaving 12 bases between them. This chain's CDR3 is CSVGGRVSGELFF. The CDR3 DNA reads TGCAGCGTTGGGGGCAGGGTTTCCGGGGAGCTGTTTTTT.

This clone was recorded only once. V gene TRBV6-5 combines with J gene TRBJ2-1; possibly TRBD1 for D (6 bases). Germline assignment: CDR1 MNHEY and CDR2 SVGAGI. The CDR3 sequence is 12 residues long. V lost 5 bases, J lost 8 bases, and 10 bases lay in between. CDR3 sequence (DNA): TGTGCCAGCAGTCACAGGGTGGATGAGCAGTTCTTC. Encoded protein: CASSHRVDEQFF.

V is TRBV28 and J is TRBJ2-4; a weak D match, TRBD1 (6 bases). The germline V gene has CDR1 MDHEN and CDR2 SYDVKM. V was clipped by 6 bases and J by 9 bases, with 12 bases between them. The CDR3 totals 12 residues. The CDR3 loop is CASRQGRGIQYF. In DNA form, the CDR3 reads TGTGCCAGCAGACAGGGAAGAGGCATTCAGTACTTC. Drawing the rest from reference TRBV28 and TRBJ2-4, the complete variable domain is DVKVTQSSRYLVKRTGEKVFLECVQDMDHENMFWYRQDPGLGLRLIYFSYDVKMKEKGDIPEGYSVSREKKERFSLILESASTNQTSMYLCASRQGRGIQYFGAGTRLSVL.

CDR3 DNA: TGTGCCACCCGCGGGAGGGAGGGGGCCAACGTCCTGACTTTC. This encodes CATRGREGANVLTF. V usage is TRBV24-1 and J usage is TRBJ2-6; 9 bases fit TRBD2. The germline V gene encodes CDR1 KGHDR and CDR2 SFDVKD. This CDR3 region has 14 residues. The V and J ends lost 9 bases and 4 bases, in that order; junction bases with no gene match: 3.

This sequence joins TRBV9 and TRBJ2-3, with no clear D. V gave up 4 bases and J gave up 6 bases, with 12 bases separating them. The CDR3 totals 13 residues. Germline CDR1 SGDLS, CDR2 YYNGEE. CDR3 DNA: TGTGCCAGCAGCTTACAGCCTGGGGATACGCAGTATTTT. Encoded protein: CASSLQPGDTQYF.

V is TRBV5-5 and J is TRBJ2-4; 9 positions agree with TRBD1. The CDR3 runs 15 residues. J was trimmed by 1 base and V by 4 bases; bases with no gene match: 3. Per the germline V gene, CDR1 is SGHKS and CDR2 is YYEKEE (reference sequence). CDR3 amino acids: CASSRTGAAKNIQYF. DNA of the CDR3: TGTGCCAGCAGCCGGACAGGGGCGGCCAAAAACATTCAGTACTTC.

V gene TRBV11-2 combines with J gene TRBJ1-3, with D perhaps matching TRBD1 (6 bases). V lost 5 bases, J lost 0 bases, and 17 bases lay in between. Germline V gene lookup returns CDR1 SGHAT and CDR2 FQNNGV. The CDR3 contains 17 residues. CDR3 region: CASSPQGQTFSGNTIYF. The CDR3 nucleotides read TGTGCCAGCAGCCCCCAAGGACAGACGTTCTCTGGAAACACCATATATTTT.